Sequencing of this T cell receptor (beta chain) was carried out in a study of blood T cell repertoires in COVID-19. Study information: Both acute and convalescent COVID-19 samples were obtained from the United States, Italy and Spain.

Germline V gene sequence: CDR1 SGHVS, CDR2 FNYEAQ. V was pared by 2 bases and J by 0 bases, with 15 bases between. The CDR3 spans 17 residues. The assay was immunoSEQ multiplex PCR, and TCRdb's table has in-frame clones only and misses some. The table lists about 430,000 clones, over 75% of them singletons. The J gene is TRBJ2-3, the V gene TRBV7-6; D is possibly TRBD2 (5 bases). This receptor was taken from a woman under 30 who had been exposed to COVID-19. Sequenced sample: PBMCs or T cells enriched from blood (not recorded which). CDR3: CASSLSPAEASTDTQYF. In DNA form, the CDR3 reads TGTGCCAGCAGCTTAAGTCCAGCGGAGGCTAGCACAGATACGCAGTATTTT.